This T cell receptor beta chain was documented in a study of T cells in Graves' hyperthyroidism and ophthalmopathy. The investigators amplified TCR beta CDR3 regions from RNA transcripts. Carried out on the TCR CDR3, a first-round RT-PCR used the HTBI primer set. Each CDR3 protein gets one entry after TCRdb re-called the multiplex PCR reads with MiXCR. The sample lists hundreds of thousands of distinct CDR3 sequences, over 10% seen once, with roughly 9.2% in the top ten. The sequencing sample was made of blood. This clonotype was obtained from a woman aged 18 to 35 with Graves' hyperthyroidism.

The CDR3 sequence: CASSPQPGQSSDTQYF. In nucleotides, the CDR3 is TGTGCCAGCAGCCCACAACCGGGCCAGTCCTCAGATACGCAGTATTTT. The chain employs TRBV9 and TRBJ2-3; no reliable D call. Between the trimmed V and J ends, which lost 4 bases and 4 bases, there was a span of 19 bases. This CDR3 comprises 16 residues. Germline-derived CDR1 and CDR2 are SGDLS and YYNGEE.